The clone carrying this TCR beta chain was recorded a few times. Its matching antigen is unknown. This entry comes from a study of T-cell memory formation after mild COVID-19. Whole-study context: Clusters of TCRs were largely donor specific. Notes on the study in general: The appearance of some responding clones in pre-infection memory suggested that cross-reactive memory joined. From day 15 to 85, contracting clones were balanced between CD4 and CD8, whereas later expanders leaned toward CD4+. Mainly CM and EM harbored the contracting CD4+ clones; mainly EMRA harbored the CD8+ ones.

Germline V CDR1 and CDR2: SGHTA, FQGTGA. The CDR3 has 14 amino acids. Trimming removed 5 bases from V and 5 bases from J; junction bases left unmatched: 6. TCRdb fed the 5' RACE reads into MiXCR, producing one record per CDR3 protein. The sample lists 400,000 or so distinct CDR3 sequences; around 20% were seen once. The sample comprised PBMCs or a T cell subset sorted from them (not recorded which). This receptor was taken from an adult woman who had mild COVID-19 (a few samples of this study predate the infection). Cell type and time point are not known. V and J are TRBV7-3 and TRBJ2-1; TRBD1 matches at 7 bases. CDR3 DNA sequence: TGTGCCAGCAGCCGGGACAGCTATAACAATGAGCAGTTCTTC. Protein: CASSRDSYNNEQFF.